Below, 17 T cell receptor beta chains from the same sample are listed, as sequenced in a study of CD8 T cells in ankylosing spondylitis. Each CDR3 protein gets one entry after TCRdb re-called the 5' RACE reads with MiXCR. Found here are around 10,000 distinct CDR3 sequences, about 6% of them singletons; the top ten hold about 38%. Sequenced material: blood, either unsorted or a sorted T cell fraction (not recorded which). These receptors all come from a female donor with ankylosing spondylitis or in good health (not recorded which).

The rearrangement links TRBV9 to TRBJ2-1; tentatively, D is TRBD1 (6 bases). Looked up from germline, CDR1 is SGDLS and CDR2 is YYNGEE. The CDR3 covers 13 residues. The V and J ends lost 3 bases and 4 bases respectively, with 8 bases between them. CDR3 DNA sequence: TGTGCCAGCAGCGACGGACAGTACAATGAGCAGTTCTTC. Residues: CASSDGQYNEQFF.

The table lists this clonotype with many counts. The chain is built from TRBV9 and TRBJ2-7, with TRBD2 matching over 8 bases. The V and J ends lost 3 bases and 7 bases, in that order; junction bases with no gene match: 0. The length of the CDR3 is 11 residues. The V gene's germline CDR1 is SGDLS and CDR2 YYNGEE. The CDR3 spells CASSAGGEQYF. The CDR3 DNA reads TGTGCCAGCAGCGCGGGGGGGGAGCAGTACTTC.

The V and J genes are TRBV9 and TRBJ1-1, with 9 bases lining up with TRBD1. V shed 3 bases, J shed 4 bases, and the junction held 4 bases outside the gene matches. Looked up from germline, CDR1 is SGDLS and CDR2 is YYNGEE. This CDR3 has 14 residues. CDR3 in DNA: TGTGCCAGCAGCGACGGACAGGGGCTCACTGAAGCTTTCTTT. Residues: CASSDGQGLTEAFF.

The V gene is TRBV9, the J gene TRBJ2-5; D gene unclear. V lost 2 bases and J lost 5, with 13 bases in between. This CDR3 comprises 14 residues. Germline V gene sequence: CDR1 SGDLS, CDR2 YYNGEE. DNA for the CDR3: TGTGCCAGCAGCGTTAAGGGTAGTGTGGAGACCCAGTACTTC. Translation: CASSVKGSVETQYF.

In this sample, this clonotype is medium-sized. The chain combines TRBV9 with TRBJ2-5; 12 bases align to TRBD2. The CDR3 extends over 17 amino acids. V lost 0 bases to trimming and J lost 4 bases; unmatched junction nucleotides: 7. Germline V lookup: CDR1 SGDLS, CDR2 YYNGEE. CDR3 sequence: CASSVEYSGLAGETQYF. The CDR3 DNA reads TGTGCCAGCAGCGTAGAGTATTCGGGACTAGCGGGAGAGACCCAGTACTTC.

This clonotype was found many times. V usage is TRBV9 and J usage is TRBJ2-5; D is undetermined. V was trimmed by 0 bases and J by 3 bases, leaving 6 bases between them. CDR1 SGDLS and CDR2 YYNGEE come from the germline V gene. The CDR3 runs 13 residues. This CDR3 reads CASSVAFEETQYF. For the CDR3, the DNA is TGTGCCAGCAGCGTAGCGTTCGAAGAGACCCAGTACTTC.

This clonotype is classed as medium-sized. The J gene is TRBJ1-1, the V gene TRBV9; D is uncertain. This CDR3 is built from 14 residues. Germline-derived CDR1 and CDR2 are SGDLS and YYNGEE. Trimming took 0 bases from V and 1 from J, leaving 7 bases between them. The DNA for the CDR3 is TGTGCCAGCAGCGTAGTACAGAAGAACACTGAAGCTTTCTTT. The encoded protein is CASSVVQKNTEAFF.

This clonotype occurred many times. The chain links TRBV9 to TRBJ2-7, with D maybe TRBD2 (6 bases). Germline V gene lookup returns CDR1 SGDLS and CDR2 YYNGEE. Trimming pared 0 bases from V and 1 base from J, leaving 11 bases between. This CDR3 has 15 amino acids. CDR3 protein: CASSVGTTSSYEQYF. DNA for the CDR3: TGTGCCAGCAGCGTAGGGACTACCTCTTCCTACGAGCAGTACTTC.

This clonotype counts as medium-sized. The V gene is TRBV9, the J gene TRBJ1-5, with TRBD1 matching 11 bases. This CDR3 has 14 residues. V lost 3 bases, J lost 7 bases, and 3 bases stayed unmatched. Germline values: CDR1 SGDLS, CDR2 YYNGEE. The CDR3 DNA follows: TGTGCCAGCAGCGCAGGGACAGGGGGACAGCCCCAGCATTTT. It is translated as CASSAGTGGQPQHF.

This clonotype has ten or more counts. In DNA, the CDR3 is TGTGCCAGCAGCGTAGGGGGGGGTACGCAGTATTTT. This translates into CASSVGGGTQYF. The V and J genes are TRBV9 and TRBJ2-3; TRBD2 matches at 7 bases. The germline gives CDR1 SGDLS, CDR2 YYNGEE. The ends lost 0 bases at V and 8 bases at J; junction bases unmatched: 0. The CDR3 has 12 amino acids. Full variable domain (remainder filled in from reference TRBV9 and TRBJ2-3): DSGVTQTPKHLITATGQRVTLRCSPRSGDLSVYWYQQSLDQGLQFLIQYYNGEERAKGNILERFSAQQFPDLHSELNLSSLELGDSALYFCASSVGGGTQYFGPGTRLTVL.

Many counts were recorded for this clonotype. The J gene is TRBJ2-3, the V gene TRBV9; TRBD1 aligns across 8 bases. The V gene's germline CDR1 is SGDLS and CDR2 YYNGEE. V lost 3 bases to trimming and J lost 5 bases; unmatched junction nucleotides: 5. CDR3 length: 14 amino acids. The CDR3 DNA sequence: TGTGCCAGCAGCGCGACAGGGGCGGGAGATACGCAGTATTTT. As protein: CASSATGAGDTQYF.

This clonotype came up a few times. The rearrangement uses TRBV9 and TRBJ2-1; D remains ambiguous. This CDR3 has 14 residues. The germline gives CDR1 SGDLS, CDR2 YYNGEE. Trimming pared 5 bases from V and 2 bases from J, leaving 11 bases between. The DNA of the CDR3 is TGTGCCAGCAGTTACAGAGACGCCTACAATGAGCAGTTCTTC. Its translation is CASSYRDAYNEQFF. The full variable domain, with the rest looked up from reference TRBV9 and TRBJ2-1, is DSGVTQTPKHLITATGQRVTLRCSPRSGDLSVYWYQQSLDQGLQFLIQYYNGEERAKGNILERFSAQQFPDLHSELNLSSLELGDSALYFCASSYRDAYNEQFFGPGTRLTVL.

This clonotype appeared a single time. V is TRBV9 and J is TRBJ2-5, with D possibly matching TRBD2 (6 bases). CDR3 length: 16 residues. CDR1 SGDLS and CDR2 YYNGEE come from the germline V gene. The V gene lost 0 bases and the J gene lost 8 bases, with 20 bases spanning the gap. This CDR3 is CASSVEEGTGSGTQYF. CDR3 nucleotide sequence: TGTGCCAGCAGCGTAGAGGAGGGGACTGGCTCGGGCACCCAGTACTTC.

This clonotype has a count of ten or more. This chain connects TRBV9 to TRBJ2-7, with 12 bases aligning to TRBD2. With V trimmed by 3 bases and J by 0 bases, 1 base remained unmatched. This CDR3 is built from 15 residues. Germline V lookup: CDR1 SGDLS, CDR2 YYNGEE. CDR3 in amino acids: CASSATSGSSYEQYF. CDR3 bases: TGTGCCAGCAGCGCGACTAGCGGGAGCTCCTACGAGCAGTACTTC. Variable domain in full (rest from reference TRBV9 and TRBJ2-7): DSGVTQTPKHLITATGQRVTLRCSPRSGDLSVYWYQQSLDQGLQFLIQYYNGEERAKGNILERFSAQQFPDLHSELNLSSLELGDSALYFCASSATSGSSYEQYFGPGTRLTVT.

Many counts were recorded for this clonotype. The chain recombines TRBV9 with TRBJ1-3; D not resolved. Per the germline V gene, CDR1 is SGDLS and CDR2 is YYNGEE. V lost 5 bases and J 0 bases, leaving 6 bases between the germline ends. CDR3 length: 13 amino acids. For the CDR3, the DNA is TGTGCCAGCAGTCAGAGCTCTGGAAACACCATATATTTT. Its translation: CASSQSSGNTIYF.

This clonotype came up many times. The chain combines TRBV9 with TRBJ1-6; D is uncertain. V was shortened by 0 bases and J by 2 bases, with 6 bases between the two germline ends. CDR3 size: 15 residues. Per germline, CDR1 SGDLS and CDR2 YYNGEE. The CDR3 loop reads CASSVAGAYNSPLHF. The CDR3 coding sequence is TGTGCCAGCAGCGTAGCTGGCGCCTATAATTCACCCCTCCACTTT.

This clonotype was seen a few times. The rearrangement joins TRBV9 to TRBJ2-3, with a possible D match to TRBD2 (5 bases). The V gene lost 6 bases and the J gene lost 3 bases, with 17 bases spanning the gap. This CDR3 has 15 amino acids. CDR1 and CDR2 (germline): SGDLS, YYNGEE. The CDR3 reads CASTPRGLATDTQYF. The CDR3 DNA sequence: TGTGCCAGCACCCCTCGTGGGCTAGCAACAGATACGCAGTATTTT.